One and the same sample provided the 10 T cell receptor beta chains below, sequenced in a study of cytomegalovirus exposure and HLA in healthy donors. With 60 Vbeta and 13 Jbeta primers, the PCR was carried out. Repertoires were generated with immunoSEQ multiplex PCR, while TCRdb's copy carries only in-frame clones and drops some. The sample records about 140,000 clones, 76% being singletons. The sequenced sample was PBMCs. These receptors all stem from a man younger than 30 in good health and CMV-seronegative.

For this clone: This CDR3 is also generated by other DNA sequences in the sample. This chain links TRBV6-1 with TRBJ2-7; D is undetermined. The CDR3 has 11 amino acids. The germline V gene encodes CDR1 MNHNS and CDR2 SASEGT. The V and J ends lost 2 bases and 3 bases respectively, with 2 bases between them. Here the CDR3 DNA reads TGTGCCAGCAGTGAACTCTACGAGCAGTACTTC. This translates into CASSELYEQYF.

The chain joins TRBV5-8 to TRBJ2-5; TRBD2 might be the D (5 bases). The J call may be faulty, since TRBJ2-7 better matches the DNA end. This CDR3 spans 15 amino acids. The germline CDR1 and CDR2 sequences are SGHTS and YDEGEE. The CDR3: CASSLMSSRPYEQYF. CDR3 DNA sequence: TGTGCCAGCAGCTTGATGTCTAGCCGCCCCTACGAGCAGTACTTC.

This chain connects TRBV5-1 to TRBJ1-3; 9 bases line up with TRBD1. J gave up 1 base and V 5 bases, and 4 bases lay outside the gene matches. Germline V gives CDR1 SGHRS, CDR2 YFSETQ. The CDR3 is made up of 15 amino acids. DNA for the CDR3: TGCGCCAGCAGGTCCGGGACAGGGTCTGGAAACACCATATATTTT. It is translated as CASRSGTGSGNTIYF.

The chain employs TRBV27 and TRBJ2-7, with 8 bases lining up with TRBD2. The germline V gene has CDR1 MNHEY and CDR2 SMNVEV (reference sequence). The length of the CDR3 is 16 residues. The V gene end was trimmed by 6 bases and the J gene end by 0 bases; junction bases not matched to a gene: 10. The CDR3 here is CASSRSVTSVSYEQYF. CDR3 DNA: TGTGCCAGCAGCAGGTCCGTGACTAGCGTCTCCTACGAGCAGTACTTC.

Only one count was recorded for this clone. The CDR3: CASSPPRWDSANTGELFF. The CDR3 bases are TGTGCCAGCAGTCCTCCCCGGTGGGACAGTGCGAACACCGGGGAGCTGTTTTTT. The V and J genes are TRBV11-3 and TRBJ2-2; 7 nucleotides agree with TRBD1. CDR3 size: 18 residues. CDR1 is SGHNT and CDR2 is YENEEA in the germline V gene. V trimming: 6 bases; J trimming: 0 bases; junction bases outside the gene matches: 13.

V and J are TRBV30 and TRBJ2-5; 10 bases match TRBD1. The germline gives CDR1 GTSNPN, CDR2 SVGIG (reference sequence). This CDR3 region has 13 residues. The V segment lost 7 bases and the J segment 4 bases; nucleotides outside the gene matches: 6. The CDR3 DNA sequence: TGTGCCTTCGGACAGGGGGATGCAGAGACCCAGTACTTC. Translating gives CAFGQGDAETQYF.

The V and J genes are TRBV4-2 and TRBJ2-1; 8 bases match TRBD2. The CDR3 length is 15 residues. Per germline, CDR1 LGHNA and CDR2 YNFKEQ. J gave up 6 bases and V 1 base, and 5 bases lay outside the gene matches. This CDR3 is CASSQAGGPGNEQFF. Here the CDR3 DNA reads TGTGCCAGCAGCCAAGCGGGGGGGCCTGGCAATGAGCAGTTCTTC.

The chain recombines TRBV5-4 with TRBJ2-5, with D maybe TRBD2 (6 bases). The CDR3 consists of 13 residues. The germline V gene encodes CDR1 SGHNT and CDR2 YYREEE (reference sequence). V was trimmed by 4 bases and J by 2 bases, leaving 9 bases between them. The CDR3 region has the DNA TGTGCCAGCAGCGGGACTGTGCAAGAGACCCAGTACTTC. Translated: CASSGTVQETQYF.

The rearrangement uses TRBV6-5 and TRBJ2-2; 7 bases are shared with TRBD1. Germline V CDR1 and CDR2: MNHEY, SVGAGI. The CDR3 has 15 amino acids. The trim removed 6 bases at V and 2 bases at J, leaving 6 bases unmatched. The CDR3 nucleotides are TGTGCCAGCAGCAAACAGGGGAGAAACACCGGGGAGCTGTTTTTT. Translated: CASSKQGRNTGELFF.

This clone was observed once. The chain recombines TRBV5-1 with TRBJ1-1; 10 bases are a match to TRBD1. Per germline, CDR1 SGHRS and CDR2 YFSETQ. The CDR3 runs 15 residues. V lost 6 bases, J lost 6 bases, and 11 bases stayed unmatched. For the CDR3, the DNA is TGCGCCAGCAACCCCGGCTGGACAGGGGGGGCTGAAGCTTTCTTT. Translation gives CASNPGWTGGAEAFF.